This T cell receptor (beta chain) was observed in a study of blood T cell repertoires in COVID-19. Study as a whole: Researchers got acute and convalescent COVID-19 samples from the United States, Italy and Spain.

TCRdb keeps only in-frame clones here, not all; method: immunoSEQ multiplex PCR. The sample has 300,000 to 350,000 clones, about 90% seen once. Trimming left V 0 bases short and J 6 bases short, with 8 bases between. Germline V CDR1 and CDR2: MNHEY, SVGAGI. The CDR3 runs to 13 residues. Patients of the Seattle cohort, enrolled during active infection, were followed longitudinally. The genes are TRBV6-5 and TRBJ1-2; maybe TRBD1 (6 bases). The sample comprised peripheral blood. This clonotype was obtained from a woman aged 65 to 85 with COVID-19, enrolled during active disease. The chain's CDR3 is CASSYSTGHGYTF. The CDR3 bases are TGTGCCAGCAGTTACTCGACAGGACATGGCTACACCTTC.